Given below is one TCR beta chain in context. The antigen remains undetermined. Trimming stripped 8 bases from V and 0 bases from J, with 12 bases between. CDR3 length equals 13 residues. The germline gives CDR1 SQVTM, CDR2 ANQGSEA. The data derive from a study of post-analysis software for immune sequencing data. Study at large: Relapsing-remitting, secondary progressive and progressive-relapsing multiple sclerosis were all included among the disease courses.

Notes on the study in general: When compared against controls, multiple sclerosis patients showed significantly lower normalized Chao1 diversity. Patients carried 4 or 5 TRBV segments more frequently than controls did, and TRBV5-6, TRBV5-1 and TRBV20-1 were among them.

The TCR beta cDNA libraries contained unique molecular identifiers. TCRdb re-called the PCR reads with MiXCR, one entry per CDR3 protein. The sample holds about 820,000 distinct CDR3 sequences, roughly half seen once. The receptor comes from a girl aged 5-17 years with multiple sclerosis. The sequenced sample consisted of blood. The rearrangement links TRBV29-1 to TRBJ2-3; D ambiguous. CDR3 bases: TGCAGCCCCGAAACAGCTAGCACAGATACGCAGTATTTT. As protein: CSPETASTDTQYF.